The 10 T cell receptor beta chains below all came from one sample that was sequenced in a study of control samples from healthy donors and cancer patients. Clones were sequenced by immunoSEQ multiplex PCR, and TCRdb holds only the in-frame ones, with some missing. The sample shows 120,000 or so clones, approximately 90% of them seen only once. The sample taken for sequencing was blood. The receptor set was obtained from a man younger than 35 in good health.

CDR3 sequence (DNA): TGTGCCAGCAGCTTATTTAACCCGGCTGACACTGAAGCTTTCTTT. It is translated as CASSLFNPADTEAFF. This chain joins TRBV11-3 and TRBJ1-1; no reliable D call. Trimming removed 2 bases from V and 3 bases from J, with 13 bases in between. This CDR3 has 15 amino acids. Germline V CDR1 and CDR2: SGHNT, YENEEA.

The table lists this clone with a few counts. This sequence joins TRBV6-5 and TRBJ1-1, with a possible D match to TRBD1 (5 bases). CDR1 and CDR2 from the germline V gene are MNHEY and SVGAGI. CDR3 length: 12 residues. With 1 base removed from V and 8 bases from J, the gap between germline ends came to 8 bases. The CDR3 is CASSYFQGEAFF. Written as DNA, the CDR3 is TGTGCCAGCAGTTACTTCCAGGGCGAAGCTTTCTTT.

The V gene is TRBV30, the J gene TRBJ2-7, with 10 bases fitting TRBD1. This CDR3 has 15 amino acids. The ends lost 1 base at V and 6 bases at J; junction bases unmatched: 9. Germline assignment: CDR1 GTSNPN and CDR2 SVGIG (reference sequence). CDR3 loop: CAWSGLGTGESEQYF. Written as DNA, the CDR3 is TGTGCCTGGAGTGGTTTGGGGACAGGGGAGAGCGAGCAGTACTTC.

The chain recombines TRBV19 with TRBJ2-2; the match to TRBD1 covers 7 bases. This CDR3 region has 17 residues. Trimming removed 2 bases from V and 3 bases from J; junction bases left unmatched: 9. Germline V gene data show CDR1 as LNHDA and CDR2 as SQIVND (reference sequence). The CDR3 DNA follows: TGTGCCAGTAGTATACTTCCGAGACAGGGACACACCGGGGAGCTGTTTTTT. This sequence encodes CASSILPRQGHTGELFF.

The rearrangement uses TRBV9 and TRBJ1-1; a possible D gene is TRBD1 (6 bases). The ends were cut back, 4 bases at V and 0 bases at J, with 10 bases in the middle. This CDR3 has 14 amino acids. Germline V gene data show CDR1 as SGDLS and CDR2 as YYNGEE. Here the CDR3 DNA reads TGTGCCAGCAGCAGAGGACAGCTGAACACTGAAGCTTTCTTT. Translating it yields CASSRGQLNTEAFF.

The chain joins TRBV29-1 to TRBJ2-5, with D possibly called TRBD1 or TRBD2 (5 bases each). The CDR3 has 12 amino acids. V was shortened by 7 bases and J by 7 bases, with 16 bases between the two germline ends. CDR1 and CDR2 (germline): SQVTM, ANQGSEA. CDR3 coding DNA: TGCAGCGCGTCACAGGAAGGAGGGACCCAGTACTTC. Encoded protein: CSASQEGGTQYF.

The sample holds one count of this clone. J is TRBJ2-7 and V is TRBV11-2; D remains ambiguous. The CDR3 is made up of 11 amino acids. Per the germline V gene, CDR1 is SGHAT and CDR2 is FQNNGV. V was shortened by 5 bases and J by 2 bases, with 4 bases between the two germline ends. The DNA for the CDR3 is TGTGCCAGCAGCGCAGCCTACGAGCAGTACTTC. Residues: CASSAAYEQYF.

The V call is TRBV29-1, the J call TRBJ1-5; D unclear. CDR3 size: 12 residues. Germline CDR1 SQVTM, CDR2 ANQGSEA. The CDR3 sequence is CRGRASNQPQHF. CDR3 nucleotides: TGCAGGGGTAGGGCGAGCAATCAGCCCCAGCATTTT.

This clone was recorded once. The gene calls are TRBV28 and TRBJ1-1, with 7 bases identical to TRBD1. This CDR3 contains 16 residues. Losses at the gene ends were 8 bases for V and 1 base for J; bases not matched to a gene: 13. Germline V gives CDR1 MDHEN, CDR2 SYDVKM. The CDR3 sequence is CASGVGQGVPNTEAFF. DNA for the CDR3: TGTGCCAGCGGTGTGGGGCAGGGGGTACCGAACACTGAAGCTTTCTTT.

The genes are TRBV15 and TRBJ1-5; the D is unclear. Germline assignment: CDR1 LNHNV and CDR2 YYDKDF (reference sequence). Trimming cost V 0 bases and J 5 bases, with 11 bases left between them. This CDR3 comprises 15 residues. The CDR3 DNA reads as TGTGCCACCAGCAGAGATTCGGCGGGAGATCAGCCCCAGCATTTT. Translation gives CATSRDSAGDQPQHF.